These 17 T cell receptor beta chains came from one sample sequenced in a study of metastatic and nonmetastatic thyroid tumors. TCRdb reprocessed the PCR reads using MiXCR. The sample records roughly 93,000 clones, 12% being singletons. Until they underwent thyroid surgery, no patient had received any treatment. Input material: blood. The receptors shown here come from a female donor with papillary thyroid cancer or a benign thyroid nodule (not recorded which). Some clones in this sample may be carry-over from other donors' samples.

The chain combines TRBV20-1 with TRBJ2-7; 8 nucleotides line up with TRBD2. Germline-derived CDR1 and CDR2 are DFQATT and SNEGSKA (reference sequence). The CDR3 is made up of 13 amino acids. V lost 2 bases, J lost 10 bases, and 10 bases stayed unmatched. CDR3 bases: TGCAGTGCTAGATTACTAGCGGAGCCAGAACAGTACTTC. It translates to CSARLLAEPEQYF.

This clone was seen repeatedly, ten times or more. At the DNA level, this CDR3 is encoded by other sequences in the same sample as well. The gene calls are TRBV28 and TRBJ1-1, with D unresolved. This CDR3 is built from 13 residues. Germline V lookup: CDR1 MDHEN, CDR2 SYDVKM. Trimming shortened V by 7 bases and J by 4 bases, and 13 bases separated the two germline ends. In DNA form, the CDR3 reads TGTGCCAGCACCCAGGCGGGTTCCACTGAAGCTTTCTTT. As protein: CASTQAGSTEAFF. The whole variable domain, remainder taken from reference TRBV28 and TRBJ1-1, is DVKVTQSSRYLVKRTGEKVFLECVQDMDHENMFWYRQDPGLGLRLIYFSYDVKMKEKGDIPEGYSVSREKKERFSLILESASTNQTSMYLCASTQAGSTEAFFGQGTRLTVV.

This clone was counted at least ten times. V and J are TRBV10-2 and TRBJ1-5; a weak D match, TRBD1 (6 bases). Trimming stripped 5 bases from V and 1 base from J, with 15 bases between. The CDR3 contains 16 residues. Germline assignment: CDR1 WSHSY and CDR2 SAAADI. CDR3 amino acids: CASSPGGAGSNQPQHF. CDR3 DNA sequence: TGCGCCAGCAGTCCCGGGGGGGCGGGGAGCAATCAGCCCCAGCATTTT.

Comments on this clone: Possible read error: a much larger clone is one base away. Other nucleotide sequences from this sample produce the same CDR3. The chain joins TRBV11-1 to TRBJ2-1; 7 bases agree with TRBD2. Germline V gene sequence: CDR1 SGHAT, CDR2 FQDESV (reference sequence). The CDR3 extends over 17 amino acids. V was clipped by 0 bases and J by 6 bases; unmatched bases: 11. The chain's CDR3 is CASSLARSASGSNEQFF. In nucleotides, the CDR3 is TGTGCCAGCAGCTTAGCGAGGTCGGCTAGCGGTAGCAATGAGCAGTTCTTC.

Ten or more counts support this clone. This chain connects TRBV12-3 or TRBV12-4 to TRBJ2-5; the match to TRBD2 covers 7 bases. This CDR3 is built from 15 residues. The junction had 9 bases not matched to a gene; V was cut back by 6 bases and J by 2 bases. The CDR3 reads CASRLASGRQETQYF. DNA of the CDR3: TGTGCCAGCAGACTTGCTAGCGGACGACAAGAGACCCAGTACTTC.

Note on this clone: The CDR3 does not end in the conserved phenylalanine or tryptophan, so this is likely a read error. The rearrangement links TRBV19 to TRBJ1-6; D is ambiguous. In germline, CDR1 is LNHDA, CDR2 SQIVND (reference sequence). The CDR3 covers 17 residues. Written as DNA, the CDR3 is TGTGCCAGTAGTATAGAGGACGGGAGCTCCTATAATTCGCCCCTCCACCTT. This sequence encodes CASSIEDGSSYNSPLHL.

Ten or more counts support this clone. The chain joins TRBV4-2 to TRBJ1-3; D is perhaps TRBD1 (6 bases). CDR3 size: 18 residues. Trimming took off 2 bases at V and 1 base at J, with 18 bases between the two ends. Per the germline V gene, CDR1 is LGHNA and CDR2 is YNFKEQ. The CDR3, as DNA: TGTGCCAGCAGCCAAAGGGGGGTCGGGGAAGGATCTGGAAACACCATATATTTT. It encodes CASSQRGVGEGSGNTIYF.

This clone was seen ten or more times. The V and J genes are TRBV6-5 and TRBJ1-2, with D possibly TRBD1 on 5 matching bases. The V end lost 3 bases, the J end lost 4 bases, and 12 bases lay between the germline ends. This CDR3 spans 14 amino acids. The germline V gene encodes CDR1 MNHEY and CDR2 SVGAGI. The CDR3 coding sequence is TGTGCCAGCAGTTATAGTGGGGGGGGCTATGGCTACACCTTC. This encodes CASSYSGGGYGYTF.

Ten or more counts support this clone. The same CDR3 also results from other DNA sequences found in this sample. The CDR3 nucleotides read TGTGCCAGTAGTATGGTCGAGGGAAAGGCCCTAGTTCAGCCCCAGCATTTT. It is translated as CASSMVEGKALVQPQHF. V is TRBV19 and J is TRBJ1-5; D uncertain. The CDR3 loop spans 17 amino acids. V lost 3 bases to trimming and J lost 6 bases, with 21 bases between them. Germline V gene sequence: CDR1 LNHDA, CDR2 SQIVND (reference sequence).

Ten or more counts support this clone. This rearrangement joins TRBV19 to TRBJ2-2, with 8 nucleotides matching TRBD2. The CDR3 totals 17 residues. CDR1 and CDR2 (germline): LNHDA, SQIVND (reference sequence). Unmatched junction bases numbered 8, after V lost 4 bases and J lost 1 base. CDR3 coding DNA: TGTGCCAGTAGTACAGTCGCGGGAGGATTGAACACCGGGGAGCTGTTTTTT. Residues: CASSTVAGGLNTGELFF.

This clone was picked up a small number of times. A clone one base away is much larger, so this may be a read error. This chain connects TRBV7-2 to TRBJ2-2; D is unresolved. The CDR3 has 15 amino acids. V was clipped by 1 base and J by 7 bases, with 13 bases between them. Germline CDR1 and CDR2: SGHTA and FQGNSA. CDR3 nucleotides: TGTGCCAGCAGCTTAGTTGGGGTGGTCAGCGGGGAGCTGTTTTTT. The encoded protein is CASSLVGVVSGELFF.

This clone was recorded at least ten times. The CDR3 is CASSLGPGSNTEAFF. DNA of the CDR3: TGTGCCAGTTCTCTTGGGCCAGGGTCCAACACTGAAGCTTTCTTT. This chain joins TRBV19 and TRBJ1-1, with D perhaps matching TRBD1 (5 bases). This CDR3 has 15 amino acids. Germline CDR1 LNHDA, CDR2 SQIVND (reference sequence). V was clipped by 8 bases and J by 2 bases, with 18 bases between them. Combining the CDR3 with reference TRBV19 and TRBJ1-1 gives the whole variable domain DGGITQSPKYLFRKEGQNVTLSCEQNLNHDAMYWYRQDPGQGLRLIYYSQIVNDFQKGDIAEGYSVSREKKESFPLTVTSAQKNPTAFYLCASSLGPGSNTEAFFGQGTRLTVV.

This clone showed up just a few times. The V call is TRBV12-3 or TRBV12-4, the J call TRBJ1-1; 9 bases fit TRBD1. Trimming removed 5 bases from V and 5 bases from J; junction bases left unmatched: 6. The CDR3 totals 14 residues. The CDR3 spells CASSARTGVTEAFF. The CDR3, as DNA: TGTGCCAGCAGTGCCCGGACAGGGGTTACTGAAGCTTTCTTT.

In its sample, this clone was seen a few times. The chain recombines TRBV11-2 with TRBJ2-5; a possible D gene is TRBD1 (6 bases). The V gene lost 1 base and the J gene lost 7 bases, with 25 bases spanning the gap. CDR3 length: 18 residues. Per germline, CDR1 SGHAT and CDR2 FQNNGV. CDR3 in amino acids: CASSLGRGAADLRGTQYF. The DNA of the CDR3 is TGTGCCAGCAGCTTAGGCAGGGGCGCGGCCGATCTAAGAGGGACCCAGTACTTC. The full variable domain, with the rest looked up from reference TRBV11-2 and TRBJ2-5, is EAGVAQSPRYKIIEKRQSVAFWCNPISGHATLYWYQQILGQGPKLLIQFQNNGVVDDSQLPKDRFSAERLKGVDSTLKIQPAKLEDSAVYLCASSLGRGAADLRGTQYFGPGTRLLVL.

This clone has ten or more counts. V is TRBV7-9 and J is TRBJ2-1; D is uncertain. Trimming left V 1 base short and J 0 bases short, with 7 bases between. The CDR3 is 15 residues long. Germline loops: CDR1 SEHNR, CDR2 FQNEAQ (reference sequence). The DNA of the CDR3 is TGTGCCAGCAGCTTAGACCTGGGCTCCTACAATGAGCAGTTCTTC. This encodes CASSLDLGSYNEQFF.

This clone was observed many times. The chain employs TRBV27 and TRBJ2-5; D not certain. The ends were cut back, 8 bases at V and 0 bases at J, with 13 bases in the middle. CDR3 length: 14 amino acids. Germline CDR1 reads MNHEY; CDR2 reads SMNVEV (reference sequence). The CDR3 sequence: CASGSWKYQETQYF. CDR3 nucleotides: TGTGCCAGCGGCTCCTGGAAGTACCAAGAGACCCAGTACTTC.

This clone was recorded at least ten times. The same CDR3 arises from other DNA sequences in this sample as well. This chain connects TRBV2 to TRBJ1-5, with D possibly TRBD1 on 6 matching bases. The CDR3 is 14 amino acids. V was pared by 6 bases and J by 4 bases, with 13 bases between. In germline, CDR1 is SNHLY, CDR2 FYNNEI. CDR3 protein: CASSQDSRNQPQHF. The CDR3 nucleotides are TGTGCCAGCAGCCAGGACAGCAGGAATCAGCCCCAGCATTTT.